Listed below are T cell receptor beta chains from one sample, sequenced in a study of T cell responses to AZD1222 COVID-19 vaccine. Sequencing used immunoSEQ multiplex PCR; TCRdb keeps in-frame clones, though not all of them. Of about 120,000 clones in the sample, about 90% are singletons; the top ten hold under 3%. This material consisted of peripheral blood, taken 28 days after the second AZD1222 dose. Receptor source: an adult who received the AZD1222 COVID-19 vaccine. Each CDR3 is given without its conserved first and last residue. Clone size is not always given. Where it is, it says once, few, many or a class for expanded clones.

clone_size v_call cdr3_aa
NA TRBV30 AFIEKRGDSPLH
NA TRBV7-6 ASSSSREAF
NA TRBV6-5 ASSYRDSSDTQY
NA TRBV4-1 ASSRTAANYGYT
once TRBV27 ASSGSGFSYNSPLH
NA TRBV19 ASSAQHIQY
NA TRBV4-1 ASSQESGANTGELF
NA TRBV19 ASSITAGRTHGNQPQH
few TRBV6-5 ASSYGDATNEKLF
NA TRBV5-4 ASSPDQGALYEQY
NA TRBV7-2 ASSPARTREAF
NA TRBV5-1 ASSWTSGGGTDTQY
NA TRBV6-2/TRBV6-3 ASSYTLRGGQPQH
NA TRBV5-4 ASSLGASGGQETQY
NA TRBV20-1 SASERRVAGELF
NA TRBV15 ATSRDSRVINQPQH
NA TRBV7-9 ASSLMAGDTEAF
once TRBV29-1 SVEGGLGGRLTGELF
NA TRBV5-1 ASSSEGTGEGYGYT
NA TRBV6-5 ASRSLTNSGEQY
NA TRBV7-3 ASRGQGTEAF
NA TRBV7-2 ASSLGGDRVETQY
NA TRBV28 ASSFTGNYGYT
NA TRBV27 ASKALGGYEQY
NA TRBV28 ASSFSRSGNTIY
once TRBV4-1 ASSQEGARGETQY
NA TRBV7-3 ASSLMPVGTGGSNIQY
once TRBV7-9 ASSSEQGAGGNQPQH
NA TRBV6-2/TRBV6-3 ASSPFRTGELF
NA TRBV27 ASRFGGAGYGYT
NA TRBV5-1 ASSLRGAPFGNTIY
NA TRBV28 ASSFAGGPGETQY
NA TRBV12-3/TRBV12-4 ASSFTDNTEAF
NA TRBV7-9 ASSFLQELNYGYT
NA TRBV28 ATHKDRLGGYT
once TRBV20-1 SASRPAEEKLF
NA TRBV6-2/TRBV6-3 ASSPGLRGGTQY
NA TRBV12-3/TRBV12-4 ASSLEAGMPQH
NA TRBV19 ASKRGDTEAF
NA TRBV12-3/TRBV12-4 ASSGFGNTIY
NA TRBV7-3 ASSSPIAGPGTGELF
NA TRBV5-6 ASSLETGFGEKLF
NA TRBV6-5 ASRLAGGSSYEQY
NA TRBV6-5 ASSPRGVSNQPQH
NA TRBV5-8 ASSLNGRRSSPLH